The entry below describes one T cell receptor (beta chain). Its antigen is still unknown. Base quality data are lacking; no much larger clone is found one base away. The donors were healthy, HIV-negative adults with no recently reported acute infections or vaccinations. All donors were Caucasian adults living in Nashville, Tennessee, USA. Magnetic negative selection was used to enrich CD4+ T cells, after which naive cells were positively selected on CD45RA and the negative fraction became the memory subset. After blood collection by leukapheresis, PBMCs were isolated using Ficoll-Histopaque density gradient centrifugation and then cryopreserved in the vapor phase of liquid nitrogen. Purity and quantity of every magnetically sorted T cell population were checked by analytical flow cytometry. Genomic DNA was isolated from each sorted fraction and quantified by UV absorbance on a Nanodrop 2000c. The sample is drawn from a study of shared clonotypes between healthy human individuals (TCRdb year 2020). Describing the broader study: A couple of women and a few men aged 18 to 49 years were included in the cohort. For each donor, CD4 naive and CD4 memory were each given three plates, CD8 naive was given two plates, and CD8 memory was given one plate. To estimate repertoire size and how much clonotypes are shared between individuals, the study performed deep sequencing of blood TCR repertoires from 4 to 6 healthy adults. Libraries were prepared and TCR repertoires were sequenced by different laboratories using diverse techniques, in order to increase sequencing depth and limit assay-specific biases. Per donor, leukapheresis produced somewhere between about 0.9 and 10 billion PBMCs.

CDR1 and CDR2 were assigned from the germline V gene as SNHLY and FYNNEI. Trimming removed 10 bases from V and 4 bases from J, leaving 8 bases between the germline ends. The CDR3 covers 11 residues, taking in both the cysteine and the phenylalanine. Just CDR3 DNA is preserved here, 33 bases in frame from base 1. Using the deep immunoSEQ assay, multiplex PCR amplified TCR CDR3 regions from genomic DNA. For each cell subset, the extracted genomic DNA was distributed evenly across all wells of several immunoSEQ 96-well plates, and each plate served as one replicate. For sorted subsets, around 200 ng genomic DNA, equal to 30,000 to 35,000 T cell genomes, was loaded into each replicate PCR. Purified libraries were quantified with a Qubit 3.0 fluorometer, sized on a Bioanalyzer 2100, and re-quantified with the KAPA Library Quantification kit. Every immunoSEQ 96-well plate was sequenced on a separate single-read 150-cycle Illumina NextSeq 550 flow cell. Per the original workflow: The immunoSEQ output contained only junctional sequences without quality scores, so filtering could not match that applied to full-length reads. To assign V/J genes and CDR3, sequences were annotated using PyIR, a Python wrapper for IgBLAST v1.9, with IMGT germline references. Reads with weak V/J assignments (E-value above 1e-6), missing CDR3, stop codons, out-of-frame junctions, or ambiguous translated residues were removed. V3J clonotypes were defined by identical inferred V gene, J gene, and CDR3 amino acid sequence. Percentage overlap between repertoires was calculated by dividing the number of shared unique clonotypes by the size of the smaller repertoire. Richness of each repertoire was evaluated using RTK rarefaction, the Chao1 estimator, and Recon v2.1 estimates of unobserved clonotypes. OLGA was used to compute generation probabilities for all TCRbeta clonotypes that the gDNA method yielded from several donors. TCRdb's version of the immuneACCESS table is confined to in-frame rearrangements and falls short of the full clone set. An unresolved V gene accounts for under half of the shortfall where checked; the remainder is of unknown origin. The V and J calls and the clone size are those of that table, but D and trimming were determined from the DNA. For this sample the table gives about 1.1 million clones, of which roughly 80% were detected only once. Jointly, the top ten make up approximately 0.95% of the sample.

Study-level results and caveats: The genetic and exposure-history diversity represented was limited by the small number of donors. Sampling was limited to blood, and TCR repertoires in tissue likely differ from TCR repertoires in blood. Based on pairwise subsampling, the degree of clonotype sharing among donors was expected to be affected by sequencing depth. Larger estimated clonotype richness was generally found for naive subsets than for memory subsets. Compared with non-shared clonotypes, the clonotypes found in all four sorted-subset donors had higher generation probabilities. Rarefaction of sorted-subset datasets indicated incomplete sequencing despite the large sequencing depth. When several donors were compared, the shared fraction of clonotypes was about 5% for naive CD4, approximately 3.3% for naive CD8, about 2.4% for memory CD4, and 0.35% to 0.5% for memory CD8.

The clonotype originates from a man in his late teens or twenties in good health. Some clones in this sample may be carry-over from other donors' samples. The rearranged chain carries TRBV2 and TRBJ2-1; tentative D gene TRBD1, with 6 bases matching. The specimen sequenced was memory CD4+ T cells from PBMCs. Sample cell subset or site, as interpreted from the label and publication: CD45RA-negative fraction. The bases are TGTGCCACCACAGGGTACAATGAGCAGTTCTTC. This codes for CATTGYNEQFF.